The TCR beta chain under discussion was sequenced for a study of blood T cell repertoires in COVID-19. Overall study: Whether acute or convalescent, the COVID-19 samples came from the United States, Italy and Spain.

Some clones are missing from TCRdb's copy, which holds only in-frame ones; the method was immunoSEQ multiplex PCR. This table holds approximately 280,000 clones, about 93% found once. In its sample, this clone was seen once. Seattle's cohort entered during active infection and was followed longitudinally. The sequence was obtained from a woman in her thirties with COVID-19, enrolled during active disease. Sequenced sample: peripheral blood.

Here the CDR3 DNA reads TGTGCCCTGGCGGGGGCGAACACCGGGGAGCTGTTTTTT. It encodes CALAGANTGELFF. The chain recombines TRBV2 with TRBJ2-2; 7 positions match TRBD2. Germline CDR1 SNHLY, CDR2 FYNNEI. V was pared by 11 bases and J by 0 bases, with 3 bases of the junction left unmatched. The CDR3 is made up of 13 amino acids.